Listed below are T cell receptor beta chains from one sample, sequenced in a study of cytomegalovirus exposure and HLA in healthy donors. The protocol was immunoSEQ multiplex PCR, while the TCRdb copy is restricted to in-frame clones and leaves out a portion. This sample carries 99,000 or so clones, roughly three quarters of them seen once, and the ten largest clones take about 5.3%. The sequencing sample was made of PBMCs. Receptor source: a male donor in good health and CMV-seronegative. CDR3s include the opening cysteine and the closing phenylalanine or tryptophan. The D gene is left open where the match is weak. For some rows the clone size is stated as once, few or many, or as a class when expanded; others skip it.

V gene	clone size	D gene	J gene	CDR3 protein	CDR3 DNA
TRBV5-4	NA	TRBD2	TRBJ2-1	CASSLGTSGRAPYNEQFF	TGTGCCAGCAGCTTGGGGACTAGCGGGAGGGCGCCATACAATGAGCAGTTCTTC
TRBV30	NA	TRBD1	TRBJ2-7	CAWSAETGGSYEQYF	TGTGCCTGGAGTGCAGAGACAGGGGGCTCCTACGAGCAGTACTTC
TRBV5-5	NA	TRBD1	TRBJ2-5	CASSPGQGGLETQYF	TGTGCCAGCAGCCCGGGACAGGGAGGGTTAGAGACCCAGTACTTC
TRBV6-4	NA	NA	TRBJ2-1	CASSLESSSYNEQFF	TGTGCCAGCAGCCTAGAGTCAAGCTCCTACAATGAGCAGTTCTTC
TRBV4-3	few	NA	TRBJ1-4	CASSQDTGNRFNEKLFF	TGCGCCAGCAGCCAAGATACCGGTAACAGGTTTAATGAAAAACTGTTTTTT
TRBV27	few	NA	TRBJ2-7	CASSSPGLRASYEQYF	TGTGCCAGCAGTTCCCCAGGATTGCGGGCCTCCTACGAGCAGTACTTC
TRBV10-3	NA	TRBD2	TRBJ2-3	CAIRTSGFADTQYF	TGTGCCATCAGGACTAGCGGTTTCGCGGATACGCAGTATTTT
TRBV19	NA	TRBD1	TRBJ1-2	CASSIQGENYGYTF	TGTGCCAGTAGTATCCAGGGGGAAAACTATGGCTACACCTTC
TRBV2	NA	TRBD1	TRBJ1-5	CASRKTGGSNQPQHF	TGTGCCAGCAGGAAGACAGGGGGTAGCAATCAGCCCCAGCATTTT
TRBV6-5	few	NA	TRBJ2-7	CASSYQRGAYEQYF	TGTGCCAGCAGTTACCAGCGCGGAGCCTACGAGCAGTACTTC
TRBV5-1	NA	TRBD1	TRBJ2-7	CASTATTGTGNAEQYF	TGCGCCAGCACTGCCACTACCGGGACAGGCAACGCCGAGCAGTACTTC
TRBV18	NA	NA	TRBJ1-1	CASIDSMNTEAFF	TGTGCGAGTATCGACAGCATGAACACTGAAGCTTTCTTT
TRBV30	NA	NA	TRBJ2-3	CAWAYGGWSTDTQYF	TGTGCCTGGGCGTACGGCGGGTGGAGCACAGATACGCAGTATTTT
TRBV11-3	NA	NA	TRBJ1-4	CASSPAQAGKNEKLFF	TGTGCCAGCAGCCCGGCGCAGGCAGGGAAGAATGAAAAACTGTTTTTT
TRBV7-9	NA	NA	TRBJ1-1	CASSLVSREAFF	TGTGCCAGCAGCTTAGTGAGTCGCGAAGCTTTCTTT
TRBV7-9	NA	NA	TRBJ2-2	CASSFELNTGELFF	TGTGCCAGCAGCTTTGAACTCAACACCGGGGAGCTGTTTTTT
TRBV7-2	NA	TRBD1	TRBJ2-1	CASSLFGAGGHNEQFF	TGTGCCAGCAGCTTATTTGGAGCAGGGGGCCACAATGAGCAGTTCTTC
TRBV29-1	NA	TRBD1	TRBJ1-2	CSVPPRTGVGGYTF	TGCAGCGTACCCCCCCGGACAGGGGTGGGTGGCTACACCTTC
TRBV9	NA	NA	TRBJ2-1	CASSPRDNEQFF	TGTGCCAGCAGCCCCCGGGATAATGAGCAGTTCTTC
TRBV6-5	NA	TRBD2	TRBJ2-5	CASRRRGTVPTQYF	TGTGCCAGCCGCCGGCGGGGGACGGTTCCGACCCAGTACTTC
TRBV7-9	NA	TRBD1	TRBJ2-1	CSSSLVGQYNEQFF	TGTTCCAGCAGCTTAGTGGGACAGTACAATGAGCAGTTCTTC
TRBV4-1	NA	NA	TRBJ2-4	CASSPYREKNIQYF	TGCGCCAGCAGCCCCTACAGGGAAAAAAACATTCAGTACTTC
TRBV13	NA	NA	TRBJ2-2	CASSLQGGELFF	TGTGCCAGCAGCTTACAGGGCGGGGAGCTGTTTTTT
TRBV7-8	NA	NA	TRBJ1-1	CASSSGRGTEAFF	TGTGCCAGCAGCTCTGGTCGGGGCACTGAAGCTTTCTTT
TRBV5-5	few	TRBD1	TRBJ1-1	CASSLGLTTGSMNTEAFF	TGTGCCAGCAGCTTGGGCCTAACGACAGGGAGCATGAACACTGAAGCTTTCTTT
TRBV13	NA	NA	TRBJ1-4	CASSPWDTEKLFF	TGTGCCAGCAGCCCCTGGGACACCGAAAAACTGTTTTTT
TRBV18	once	NA	TRBJ1-2	CASSHGMAQSYGYTF	TGTGCCAGCTCACACGGGATGGCTCAGTCCTATGGCTACACCTTC
TRBV19	NA	NA	TRBJ2-7	CASSPRGTRNEQYF	TGTGCCAGTAGTCCCCGCGGTACCCGTAACGAGCAGTACTTC
TRBV7-3	NA	TRBD2	TRBJ2-3	CASSSGGRSTDTQYF	TGTGCCAGCAGCTCGGGAGGGCGGAGCACAGATACGCAGTATTTT
TRBV27	few	NA	TRBJ1-1	CASSLFGVTEAFF	TGTGCCAGCAGTTTATTTGGAGTCACTGAAGCTTTCTTT
TRBV5-4	NA	NA	TRBJ2-5	CASSLPSQETQYF	TGTGCCAGCAGCTTGCCTAGCCAAGAGACCCAGTACTTC
TRBV13	NA	TRBD2	TRBJ2-6	CASSSMEGLAGLSGANVLTF	TGTGCCAGCAGCTCCATGGAGGGGCTAGCGGGACTCTCTGGGGCCAACGTCCTGACTTTC
TRBV28	NA	NA	TRBJ1-2	CASSLGQPQPTNYGYTF	TGTGCCAGCAGTTTAGGGCAGCCTCAACCAACTAACTATGGCTACACCTTC
TRBV7-2	NA	TRBD1	TRBJ1-5	CASSLSGQGGDQPQHF	TGTGCCAGCAGCCTATCGGGACAGGGGGGGGATCAGCCCCAGCATTTT
TRBV6-1	once	TRBD1	TRBJ1-5	CASSEPGQGTHQPQHF	TGTGCCAGCAGTGAGCCGGGACAGGGGACACATCAGCCCCAGCATTTT
TRBV30	NA	TRBD2	TRBJ2-1	CATTRGLVYNEQFF	TGTGCCACCACCCGAGGACTAGTGTACAATGAGCAGTTCTTC
TRBV6-4	few	NA	TRBJ2-1	CASSERSGDYNEQFF	TGTGCCAGCAGTGAGAGGAGCGGAGACTACAATGAGCAGTTCTTC
TRBV2	NA	NA	TRBJ2-7	CASTIRQAYEQYF	TGTGCCAGCACCATTCGACAGGCCTACGAGCAGTACTTC
TRBV7-2	few	NA	TRBJ1-2	CASSFMPRSGYTF	TGTGCCAGCAGCTTCATGCCCAGATCCGGCTACACCTTC
TRBV21-1	NA	NA	TRBJ2-4	CASSKAVAHPQNIQYF	TGTGCCAGCAGCAAAGCAGTGGCCCACCCCCAAAACATTCAGTACTTC
TRBV7-8	NA	TRBD1	TRBJ2-2	CARTGTATGELFF	TGTGCCAGGACCGGGACAGCGACCGGGGAGCTGTTTTTT
TRBV25-1	NA	NA	TRBJ1-2	CASTRIGGDGDGYTF	TGTGCCAGCACCCGAATCGGGGGGGACGGAGATGGCTACACCTTC
TRBV9	once	TRBD2	TRBJ2-3	CASSVMAGVGDTQYF	TGTGCCAGCAGCGTCATGGCGGGAGTGGGCGATACGCAGTATTTT
TRBV2	few	NA	TRBJ1-1	CASSEQTAEAFF	TGTGCCAGCAGTGAACAGACAGCTGAAGCTTTCTTT
TRBV7-2	once	TRBD1	TRBJ2-1	CASSLGPGGGYNEQFF	TGTGCCAGCAGCCTAGGTCCAGGGGGCGGGTACAATGAGCAGTTCTTC
TRBV6-5	NA	TRBD1	TRBJ2-1	CASRTGTGDNEQFF	TGTGCCAGCAGGACAGGGACAGGAGACAATGAGCAGTTCTTC
TRBV7-2	once	NA	TRBJ1-5	CASSLGARGSSQPQHF	TGTGCCAGCAGCTTAGGGGCCAGGGGCTCGTCTCAGCCCCAGCATTTT
TRBV29-1	few	NA	TRBJ2-3	CSVEPSTDTQYF	TGCAGCGTTGAACCCAGTACAGATACGCAGTATTTT
TRBV11-3	few	TRBD1	TRBJ2-5	CASSPGQQETQYF	TGTGCCAGCAGCCCGGGACAGCAAGAGACCCAGTACTTC
TRBV6-4	NA	NA	TRBJ1-1	CASREGAGTEAFF	TGTGCCAGCAGGGAAGGGGCGGGAACTGAAGCTTTCTTT
TRBV11-2	once	TRBD1	TRBJ1-2	CASSLDSGTGIYGYTF	TGTGCCAGCAGCTTAGATTCCGGGACAGGGATCTATGGCTACACCTTC
TRBV10-3	NA	TRBD2	TRBJ2-1	CAVGGLAGGSNEQFF	TGTGCCGTGGGGGGCCTAGCGGGAGGGAGCAATGAGCAGTTCTTC
TRBV14	NA	TRBD2	TRBJ2-1	CASSQDFLAGGPNEQFF	TGTGCCAGCAGCCAAGATTTTCTAGCGGGAGGGCCGAATGAGCAGTTCTTC
TRBV7-8	NA	TRBD2	TRBJ2-1	CASRREGGGDEQFF	TGTGCCAGCAGGCGGGAGGGCGGGGGCGATGAGCAGTTCTTC
TRBV7-9	NA	TRBD2	TRBJ2-1	CASSFLAGGWDEQFF	TGTGCCAGCAGCTTCCTAGCGGGAGGCTGGGATGAGCAGTTCTTC